These 30 T cell receptor beta chains share one sample of origin, sequenced in a study of CD8 T cells in Susac syndrome. With random hexamers, reverse transcription was performed on about 0.5 to 1 ug of RNA. TCRdb reprocessed the immunoSEQ multiplex PCR reads via MiXCR and lists one record per CDR3 protein. This table has around 50,000 distinct CDR3 sequences, around 93% appearing once. The sequenced sample was CD8+ T cells from PBMCs. The receptors were sampled from a human donor in good health.

The chain carries TRBV11-2 and TRBJ2-7; D might be TRBD2 (6 bases). V lost 5 bases to trimming and J lost 2 bases, with 13 bases between them. Looked up from germline, CDR1 is SGHAT and CDR2 is FQNNGV. The CDR3 length is 14 residues. This CDR3 reads CASSTGLSAYEQYF. CDR3 bases: TGTGCCAGCAGCACGGGACTGTCGGCCTACGAGCAGTACTTC.

The chain joins TRBV21-1 to TRBJ2-1; TRBD1, the table's D call, was not compared with the DNA. TRBV21-1 represents a pseudogene. The CDR3 has 16 residues. The CDR3 spells CASSKRGTGLCNEQFF. The CDR3 bases are TGTGCCAGCAGCAAACGGGGGACCGGCTTGTGTAATGAGCAGTTCTTC.

In its sample, this clonotype was seen a few times. One junction end disagrees with the germline gene, perhaps due to a read error. The chain uses TRBV27 and TRBJ2-2; 9 bases map to TRBD2. The CDR3 runs 15 residues. CDR1 MNHEY and CDR2 SMNVEV come from the germline V gene (reference sequence). This CDR3 reads CASSFLAGDTGELFF. Written as DNA, the CDR3 is TGTGCCAGCAGTTTTTTAGCGGGGGACACCGGTGAGCTGTTTTTT.

J is TRBJ1-3 and V is TRBV20-1; D uncertain. The CDR3 length is 15 residues. Deletions cut 0 bases from V and 0 bases from J, with 9 bases between. CDR1 and CDR2 from the germline V gene are DFQATT and SNEGSKA (reference sequence). CDR3 sequence (DNA): TGCAGTGCTAGAGATTTTGGCCTCTCTGGAAACACCATATATTTT. Translated: CSARDFGLSGNTIYF.

With regard to this clonotype: The junction departs from germline at one end; a sequencing error may be responsible. The V gene is TRBV14, the J gene TRBJ1-4; 9 bases map to TRBD1. Germline V CDR1 and CDR2: SGHDN, FVKESK. CDR3 length: 20 residues. CDR3 protein: CASSQGLRWDRAGTNKKLFF. In DNA, the CDR3 is TGTGCCAGCAGCCAAGGTCTTCGGTGGGACAGGGCTGGGACTAATAAAAAACTGTTTTTT.

V is TRBV7-9 and J is TRBJ2-7, with D perhaps being TRBD1 or TRBD2 (5 bases each). Germline loops: CDR1 SEHNR, CDR2 FQNEAQ (reference sequence). The ends were cut back, 5 bases at V and 2 bases at J, with 10 bases in the middle. The CDR3 is 13 amino acids. The DNA of the CDR3 is TGTGCCAGCAGCCCAGGGAGCACCTACGAGCAGTACTTC. Its translation: CASSPGSTYEQYF.

The chain links TRBV4-1 to TRBJ1-2; 7 nucleotides line up with TRBD1. The V gene's germline CDR1 is MGHRA and CDR2 YSYEKL. The CDR3 is 11 residues long. V lost 8 bases and J lost 7; bases outside the gene matches: 4. The CDR3 protein is CASGTEAGYTF. The CDR3 coding sequence is TGCGCCAGCGGGACAGAGGCTGGCTACACCTTC.

The chain is built from TRBV19 and TRBJ2-1; 7 positions agree with TRBD1. The CDR3 has 14 residues. With V trimmed by 5 bases and J by 10 bases, 11 bases remained unmatched. Germline V CDR1 and CDR2: LNHDA, SQIVND (reference sequence). The CDR3 spells CASSPPGQPPEQFF. The CDR3 coding sequence is TGTGCCAGTAGTCCCCCGGGACAGCCACCCGAGCAGTTCTTC.

This clonotype was seen a single time. The chain couples TRBV4-1 to TRBJ2-5; TRBD2 agrees at 10 bases. The CDR3 is 15 residues long. V was pared by 0 bases and J by 4 bases, with 2 bases of the junction left unmatched. Germline V gene data show CDR1 as MGHRA and CDR2 as YSYEKL. In nucleotides, the CDR3 is TGCGCCAGCAGCCAAGAGGCTAGCGGGAGAGAGACCCAGTACTTC. This codes for CASSQEASGRETQYF.

This clonotype was seen a single time. The CDR3 DNA reads as TGTGCCAGCAGCCTTACAGGGAACCTACTACAGCCCCAGCATTTT. Translated: CASSLTGNLLQPQHF. This chain uses TRBV7-9 with TRBJ1-5, with D maybe TRBD1 (6 bases). The V end was cut by 5 bases, the J end by 7 bases, with 18 bases between. The CDR3 has 15 residues. Germline assignment: CDR1 SEHNR and CDR2 FQNEAQ (reference sequence). Together with reference TRBV7-9 and TRBJ1-5, the CDR3 gives the full variable domain: DTGVSQNPRHKITKRGQNVTFRCDPISEHNRLYWYRQTLGQGPEFLTYFQNEAQLEKSRLLSDRFSAERPKGSFSTLEIQRTEQGDSAMYLCASSLTGNLLQPQHFGDGTRLSIL.

The chain carries TRBV7-8 and TRBJ2-6; D gene ambiguous. V lost 2 bases to trimming and J lost 1 base, with 12 bases between them. Germline CDR1 reads SGHVS; CDR2 reads FQNEAQ. The CDR3 length is 17 residues. CDR3 residues: CASSLSVGSSGANVLTF. CDR3 coding DNA: TGTGCCAGCAGCTTATCGGTCGGGTCTTCTGGGGCCAACGTCCTGACTTTC. Full variable domain (rest looked up from reference TRBV7-8 and TRBJ2-6): GAGVSQSPRYKVAKRGQDVALRCDPISGHVSLFWYQQALGQGPEFLTYFQNEAQLDKSGLPSDRFFAERPEGSVSTLKIQRTQQEDSAVYLCASSLSVGSSGANVLTFGAGSRLTVL.

The chain has TRBV27 and TRBJ2-7, with 7 bases matching TRBD1. Germline CDR1 reads MNHEY; CDR2 reads SMNVEV (reference sequence). This CDR3 contains 13 residues. The ends lost 0 bases at V and 7 bases at J; junction bases unmatched: 3. The CDR3 sequence is CASSLSGRGEQYF. The CDR3 DNA reads as TGTGCCAGCAGTTTATCGGGCAGGGGGGAGCAGTACTTC.

The V call is TRBV7-9, the J call TRBJ2-3; tentative D call: TRBD1 (5 bases). Germline-derived CDR1 and CDR2 are SEHNR and FQNEAQ (reference sequence). V gave up 6 bases and J gave up 3 bases, with 10 bases separating them. The CDR3 is made up of 13 amino acids. CDR3 region: CASRLTVTDTQYF. The DNA of the CDR3 is TGTGCCAGCAGACTGACAGTAACAGATACGCAGTATTTT. The full variable domain, in which reference TRBV7-9 and TRBJ2-3 provide the parts outside the CDR3, is DTGVSQNPRHKITKRGQNVTFRCDPISEHNRLYWYRQTLGQGPEFLTYFQNEAQLEKSRLLSDRFSAERPKGSFSTLEIQRTEQGDSAMYLCASRLTVTDTQYFGPGTRLTVL.

This chain connects TRBV5-6 to TRBJ2-7; no clear D. CDR3 length: 14 residues. Deletions cut 7 bases from V and 2 bases from J, with 16 bases between. Per germline, CDR1 SGHDT and CDR2 YYEEEE. In DNA, the CDR3 is TGTGCCAGCTCGGAATTAACTGCAACCTACGAGCAGTACTTC. This encodes CASSELTATYEQYF.

This chain links TRBV4-1 with TRBJ2-7; 9 bases map to TRBD2. The CDR3 runs to 18 residues. Trimming at V came to 1 base and at J to 0 bases, leaving 10 bases not matched to a gene. Germline V gene lookup returns CDR1 MGHRA and CDR2 YSYEKL. DNA for the CDR3: TGCGCCAGCAGCCAAGGCAACCTAGCGGGAACGAGCTCCTACGAGCAGTACTTC. This gives the protein CASSQGNLAGTSSYEQYF.

V gene TRBV7-2 combines with J gene TRBJ1-5; D gene uncertain. Germline-derived CDR1 and CDR2 are SGHTA and FQGNSA. CDR3 length: 15 amino acids. The V end was cut by 2 bases, the J end by 3 bases, with 11 bases between. The CDR3 is CASSLRQALNQPQHF. CDR3 sequence (DNA): TGTGCCAGCAGCTTACGGCAAGCCCTCAATCAGCCCCAGCATTTT.

J is TRBJ1-2 and V is TRBV6-5, with TRBD1 matching 8 bases. The CDR3 extends over 14 amino acids. The ends lost 7 bases at V and 7 bases at J; junction bases unmatched: 11. Germline CDR1 reads MNHEY; CDR2 reads SVGAGI. The CDR3: CASTLTGTGAGYTF. CDR3 DNA sequence: TGTGCCAGCACCCTAACCGGGACAGGAGCTGGCTACACCTTC.

V usage is TRBV7-9 and J usage is TRBJ1-1; no firm D call. Trimming left V 1 base short and J 7 bases short, with 16 bases between. This CDR3 is built from 15 residues. From germline, CDR1 is SEHNR and CDR2 FQNEAQ (reference sequence). In nucleotides, the CDR3 is TGTGCCAGCAGCTTAGGAGGGCAGCCTATCTATGAAGCTTTCTTT. Encoded protein: CASSLGGQPIYEAFF.

The gene calls are TRBV23-1 and TRBJ2-7, with D perhaps TRBD1 (6 bases). TRBV23-1 is placed among ORFs of uncertain function. This CDR3 contains 16 residues. With 4 bases removed from V and 5 bases from J, the gap between germline ends came to 21 bases. The CDR3 nucleotides are TGCGCCAGCAGTCCTAAAACGACAGGCAGCCGCCACGAGCAGTACTTC. Its translation is CASSPKTTGSRHEQYF.

CDR3 protein: CASSQDRPFGYTF. CDR3 bases: TGTGCCAGCAGCCAAGATCGGCCCTTTGGCTACACCTTC. The chain uses TRBV3-1 and TRBJ1-2; D not certain. The V and J ends lost 0 bases and 7 bases respectively, with 9 bases between them. There are 13 residues in the CDR3. Germline V gene data show CDR1 as LGHDT and CDR2 as YNNKEL (reference sequence). The variable domain in full, with the rest retrieved from reference TRBV3-1 and TRBJ1-2, is DTAVSQTPKYLVTQMGNDKSIKCEQNLGHDTMYWYKQDSKKFLKIMFSYNNKELIINETVPNRFSPKSPDKAHLNLHINSLELGDSAVYFCASSQDRPFGYTFGSGTRLTVV.

The CDR3 loop is CASSELSSNQPQHF. CDR3 DNA sequence: TGTGCCAGCAGTGAACTGTCCAGCAATCAGCCCCAGCATTTT. V and J are TRBV6-1 and TRBJ1-5, with D unclear. The CDR3 has 14 amino acids. V was pared by 2 bases and J by 1 base, with 6 bases between. Germline loops: CDR1 MNHNS, CDR2 SASEGT.

This chain links TRBV3-1 with TRBJ2-1, with 12 bases aligning to TRBD2. CDR3 size: 16 residues. Trimming took 6 bases from V and 4 from J; bases not matched to a gene: 7. Germline CDR1 LGHDT, CDR2 YNNKEL (reference sequence). This CDR3 is CASSPTGTSGYNEQFF. As DNA, the CDR3 is TGTGCCAGCAGTCCCACCGGGACTAGCGGGTACAATGAGCAGTTCTTC.

The V and J genes are TRBV7-9 and TRBJ2-7, with D possibly TRBD1 on 6 matching bases. Germline assignment: CDR1 SEHNR and CDR2 FQNEAQ (reference sequence). The ends were cut back, 11 bases at V and 1 base at J, with 12 bases in the middle. The CDR3 length is 12 residues. CDR3 sequence (DNA): TGTGCCGGCCAGGGGAATTCCTACGAGCAGTACTTC. Residues: CAGQGNSYEQYF.

For the CDR3, the DNA is TGTGCCAGCAGTTACTCGTGGCCAGGGAGACCCTACGAGCAGTACTTC. Its translation: CASSYSWPGRPYEQYF. This rearrangement joins TRBV6-5 to TRBJ2-7; D may match TRBD1 or TRBD2 (5 bases each). CDR3 length equals 16 residues. The germline CDR1 and CDR2 sequences are MNHEY and SVGAGI. Between the trimmed V and J ends, which lost 0 bases and 2 bases, there was a span of 14 bases.

The gene calls are TRBV10-3 and TRBJ2-3; D is undetermined. Germline V gives CDR1 ENHRY, CDR2 SYGVKD. The CDR3 loop spans 14 amino acids. Trimming cost V 6 bases and J 1 base, with 11 bases left between them. Here the CDR3 DNA reads TGTGCCATCAGAGATACTGGTGGCACAGATACGCAGTATTTT. It yields the protein CAIRDTGGTDTQYF.

The chain joins TRBV29-1 to TRBJ2-1; 10 bases map to TRBD2. The CDR3 is 17 residues long. V was clipped by 7 bases and J by 3 bases; unmatched bases: 15. Germline V gene lookup returns CDR1 SQVTM and CDR2 ANQGSEA. CDR3 sequence (DNA): TGCAGCGCCCAAGGGGTAGCGGGAGGAGCAATCTACAATGAGCAGTTCTTC. It codes for CSAQGVAGGAIYNEQFF.

This chain uses TRBV6-6 with TRBJ2-7; 10 nucleotides align to TRBD1. V lost 7 bases and J lost 6; bases outside the gene matches: 9. The CDR3 spans 14 residues. From germline, CDR1 is MNHNY and CDR2 SVGAGI (reference sequence). CDR3 coding DNA: TGTGCCAGCAATCCTGCCGGGACAGGGGTCGAGCAGTACTTC. It yields the protein CASNPAGTGVEQYF.

This chain uses TRBV4-3 with TRBJ2-3; 12 bases fit TRBD2. The V segment lost 3 bases and the J segment 6 bases; nucleotides outside the gene matches: 13. Germline V gives CDR1 LGHNA, CDR2 YSLEER. CDR3 length equals 18 residues. The CDR3 DNA follows: TGCGCCAGCAGCCAGAGCCCTAGCGGGAGGGCCGAAGGGGATACGCAGTATTTT. It yields the protein CASSQSPSGRAEGDTQYF.

The CDR3 spells CASSLAQGIYGYTF. In DNA, the CDR3 is TGTGCCAGCAGTTTAGCCCAGGGCATCTATGGCTACACCTTC. The chain uses TRBV12-3 or TRBV12-4 and TRBJ1-2; D perhaps matches TRBD1 (5 bases). The V end lost 0 bases, the J end lost 4 bases, and 9 bases lay between the germline ends. There are 14 residues in the CDR3.

This rearrangement joins TRBV12-3 or TRBV12-4 to TRBJ1-2; D possibly corresponds to TRBD1 (5 bases). This CDR3 is 14 amino acids long. Trimming shortened V by 3 bases and J by 6 bases, and 14 bases separated the two germline ends. The CDR3 here is CASSFTGGDHGYTF. The CDR3 bases are TGTGCCAGCAGTTTTACGGGGGGAGATCATGGCTACACCTTC.